This T cell receptor gamma chain was captured in a study of gamma-delta T cells after stem cell transplantation. By sample fraction, this clone is medium-sized. From germline, CDR1 is EGSNGY and CDR2 YDSYNSKV. The CDR3 consists of 18 residues. The ends lost 0 bases at V and 1 base at J; junction bases unmatched: 15. TCRdb re-called the RT-PCR reads via CATT. The profile shows some 600 gamma-chain clones, roughly 18% of them singletons. The TCR comes from a human donor. It is not recorded whose cells these are; they may come from a transplant donor. This chain links TRGV2 with TRGJ1 or TRGJ2. In the absence of a J gene in TCRdb, the DNA was matched to germline to assign it here. Sequences were obtained from gamma-delta T cells. The CDR3 nucleotides are TGTGCCACCTGGGACGGGCGTTGTATGTTTTTCAATTATTATAAGAAACTCTTT. Its translation is CATWDGRCMFFNYYKKLF.